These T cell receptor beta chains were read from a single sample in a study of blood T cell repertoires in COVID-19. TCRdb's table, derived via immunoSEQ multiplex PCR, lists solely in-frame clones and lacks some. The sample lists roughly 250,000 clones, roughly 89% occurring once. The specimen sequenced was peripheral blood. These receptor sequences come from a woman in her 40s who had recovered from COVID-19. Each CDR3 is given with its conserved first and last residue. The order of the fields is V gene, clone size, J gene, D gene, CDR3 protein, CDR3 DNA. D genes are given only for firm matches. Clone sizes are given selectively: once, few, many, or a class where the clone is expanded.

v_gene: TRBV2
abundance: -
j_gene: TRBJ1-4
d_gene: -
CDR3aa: CASSETPNEKLFF
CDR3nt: TGTGCCAGCAGTGAGACACCCAATGAAAAACTGTTTTTT

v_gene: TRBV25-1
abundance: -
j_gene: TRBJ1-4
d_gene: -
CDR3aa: CASSGGTPSTNEKLFF
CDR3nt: TGTGCCAGCAGTGGTGGCACCCCTTCAACTAATGAAAAACTGTTTTTT

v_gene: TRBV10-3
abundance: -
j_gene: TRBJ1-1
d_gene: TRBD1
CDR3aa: CAISGPRDRELTEAFF
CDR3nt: TGTGCCATCAGTGGACCCCGGGACAGGGAGTTGACTGAAGCTTTCTTT

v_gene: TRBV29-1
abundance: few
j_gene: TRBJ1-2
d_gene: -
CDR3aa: CSVEEMGWGYTF
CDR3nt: TGCAGCGTTGAAGAAATGGGCTGGGGCTACACCTTC

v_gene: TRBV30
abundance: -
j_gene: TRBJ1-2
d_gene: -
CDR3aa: CAWSAGGIYGYTF
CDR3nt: TGTGCCTGGAGTGCCGGGGGGATCTATGGCTACACCTTC

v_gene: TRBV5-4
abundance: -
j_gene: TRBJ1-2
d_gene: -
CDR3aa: CASSLEAGGREGYTF
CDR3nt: TGTGCCAGCAGCTTGGAGGCGGGAGGGCGTGAAGGCTACACCTTC

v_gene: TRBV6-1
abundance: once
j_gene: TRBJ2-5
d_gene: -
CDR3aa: CASSEVRGTQETQYF
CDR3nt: TGTGCCAGCAGTGAAGTTCGCGGGACCCAAGAGACCCAGTACTTC

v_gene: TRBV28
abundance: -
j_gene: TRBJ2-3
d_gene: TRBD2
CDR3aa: CASSLRGGALADTQYF
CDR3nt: TGTGCCAGCAGTTTACGCGGGGGGGCCTTGGCAGATACGCAGTATTTT

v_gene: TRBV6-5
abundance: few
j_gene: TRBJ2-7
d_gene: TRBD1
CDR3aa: CASSKRTGAGYEQYF
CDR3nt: TGTGCCAGCAGTAAGAGGACAGGGGCAGGGTACGAGCAGTACTTC

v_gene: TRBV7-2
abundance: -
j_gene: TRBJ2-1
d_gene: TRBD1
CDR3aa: CASRPWTGGSDNEQFF
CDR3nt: TGTGCCAGCAGACCCTGGACAGGGGGAAGTGACAATGAGCAGTTCTTC

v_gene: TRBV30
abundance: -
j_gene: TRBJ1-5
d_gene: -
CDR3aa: CAWSVRGLQPQHF
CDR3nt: TGTGCCTGGAGTGTACGAGGACTCCAGCCCCAGCATTTT

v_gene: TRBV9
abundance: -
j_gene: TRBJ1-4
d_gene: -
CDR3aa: CASSPQGLEKLFF
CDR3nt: TGTGCCAGCAGCCCCCAGGGTCTTGAAAAACTGTTTTTT

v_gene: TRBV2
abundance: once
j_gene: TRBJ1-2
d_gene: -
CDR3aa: CASSADRNYGYTF
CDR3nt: TGTGCCAGCAGCGCCGACAGGAACTATGGCTACACCTTC

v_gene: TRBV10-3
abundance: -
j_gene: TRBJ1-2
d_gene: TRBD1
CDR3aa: CAISGTGATFNYGYTF
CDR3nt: TGTGCCATCAGTGGGACAGGGGCCACCTTTAACTATGGCTACACCTTC

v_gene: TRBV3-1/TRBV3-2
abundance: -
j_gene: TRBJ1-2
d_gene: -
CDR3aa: CASSPGIVRDTRYGYTF
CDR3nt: TGTGCCAGCAGCCCGGGAATCGTCCGTGACACCCGATATGGCTACACCTTC

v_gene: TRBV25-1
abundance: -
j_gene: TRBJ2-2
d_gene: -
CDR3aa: CASSDLTGFSGELFF
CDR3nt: TGTGCCAGCAGTGATCTAACAGGGTTTTCCGGGGAGCTGTTTTTT